The 18 T cell receptor beta chains below were found in one sample sequenced in a study of blood T cell repertoires in COVID-19. Generated by immunoSEQ multiplex PCR, the TCRdb table keeps only in-frame clones and is missing some. The sample consists of about 250,000 clones, around 90% of them appearing once. Material: peripheral blood. These receptors were collected from a woman between 35 and 50 years old who had recovered from COVID-19.

The CDR3, as DNA: TGTGCCAGCAGCCAAGGGTCTAGCGGTTACACAGATACGCAGTATTTT. Translation gives CASSQGSSGYTDTQYF. The rearrangement links TRBV11-3 to TRBJ2-3; 7 bases map to TRBD2. Trimming took 5 bases from V and 2 from J; bases not matched to a gene: 10. This CDR3 contains 16 residues. Per germline, CDR1 SGHNT and CDR2 YENEEA.

V is TRBV6-5 and J is TRBJ1-1; D uncertain. The germline CDR1 and CDR2 sequences are MNHEY and SVGAGI. The CDR3 sequence is 12 residues long. Trimming took off 6 bases at V and 5 bases at J, with 10 bases between the two ends. DNA of the CDR3: TGTGCCAGCAGCCCCTCCGGGACTGAAGCTTTCTTT. Protein: CASSPSGTEAFF.

This rearrangement joins TRBV4-2 to TRBJ2-3; 10 positions match TRBD1. CDR1 is LGHNA and CDR2 is YNFKEQ in the germline V gene. The trim removed 4 bases at V and 3 bases at J, leaving 4 bases unmatched. The CDR3 consists of 15 residues. CDR3 in DNA: TGTGCCAGCAGCCCCCAGGGACAGGGGACAGATACGCAGTATTTT. Encoded protein: CASSPQGQGTDTQYF.

V and J are TRBV30 and TRBJ2-1; tentative D call: TRBD1 (6 bases). The V end was cut by 3 bases, the J end by 1 base, with 16 bases between. Germline V gives CDR1 GTSNPN, CDR2 SVGIG (reference sequence). This CDR3 contains 16 residues. The CDR3 bases are TGTGCCTGGAGGGCCCAGGGGTACGGGTCCTACAATGAGCAGTTCTTC. This codes for CAWRAQGYGSYNEQFF.

V usage is TRBV19 and J usage is TRBJ1-5; a possible D gene is TRBD1 (6 bases). Trimming took off 3 bases at V and 6 bases at J, with 15 bases between the two ends. In germline, CDR1 is LNHDA, CDR2 SQIVND (reference sequence). CDR3 length: 15 amino acids. The CDR3 is CASSMRGGLGQPQHF. As DNA, the CDR3 is TGTGCCAGTAGTATGAGGGGGGGGTTGGGTCAGCCCCAGCATTTT. Based on the CDR3 plus reference TRBV19 and TRBJ1-5, the full variable domain is DGGITQSPKYLFRKEGQNVTLSCEQNLNHDAMYWYRQDPGQGLRLIYYSQIVNDFQKGDIAEGYSVSREKKESFPLTVTSAQKNPTAFYLCASSMRGGLGQPQHFGDGTRLSIL.

The gene calls are TRBV30 and TRBJ1-2; D gene ambiguous. Germline-derived CDR1 and CDR2 are GTSNPN and SVGIG (reference sequence). V shed 3 bases and J shed 5 bases, with 10 bases lying between them. This CDR3 spans 12 amino acids. CDR3 sequence (DNA): TGTGCCTGGAGCAAGGGAGGATATGGCTACACCTTC. It is translated as CAWSKGGYGYTF.

The chain couples TRBV19 to TRBJ2-1; no clear D gene. V was shortened by 9 bases and J by 9 bases, with 9 bases between the two germline ends. There are 10 residues in the CDR3. The germline gives CDR1 LNHDA, CDR2 SQIVND (reference sequence). The CDR3 reads CASPGGEQFF. CDR3 DNA sequence: TGTGCCAGCCCGGGTGGTGAGCAGTTCTTC.

The V call is TRBV4-2, the J call TRBJ2-1; perhaps TRBD2 as D (5 bases). CDR1 and CDR2 from the germline V gene are LGHNA and YNFKEQ. The V gene lost 0 bases and the J gene lost 14 bases, with 14 bases spanning the gap. This CDR3 is 13 amino acids long. The CDR3 DNA is TGTGCCAGCAGCCAAGAGGGGTCCTCCGGGGAGTTCTTC. Translating it yields CASSQEGSSGEFF.

The chain links TRBV30 to TRBJ1-5; maybe TRBD1 (5 bases). V lost 0 bases to trimming and J lost 4 bases, with 31 bases between them. Germline loops: CDR1 GTSNPN, CDR2 SVGIG (reference sequence). This CDR3 has 21 amino acids. CDR3 sequence (DNA): TGTGCCTGGAGTGTAAAGGTCCAGTATTCGTTTGGGGGGGTTCTTAATCAGCCCCAGCATTTT. Encoded protein: CAWSVKVQYSFGGVLNQPQHF.

This chain joins TRBV4-3 and TRBJ2-2, with D uncertain. Germline CDR1 reads LGHNA; CDR2 reads YSLEER. V was trimmed by 0 bases and J by 1 base, leaving 12 bases between them. The CDR3 totals 17 residues. This CDR3 reads CASSQEETRRNTGELFF. The CDR3 DNA sequence: TGCGCCAGCAGCCAAGAGGAGACGCGACGGAACACCGGGGAGCTGTTTTTT.

CDR3 DNA sequence: TGCGCCAGCAGCTTGGCCAGCGGGAGGGCCGGCGGCACCGGGGAGCTGTTTTTT. It translates to CASSLASGRAGGTGELFF. The rearrangement joins TRBV5-1 to TRBJ2-2; the match to TRBD2 covers 10 bases. The CDR3 contains 18 residues. J lost 4 bases, V lost 0 bases, and 9 bases had no gene match. From germline, CDR1 is SGHRS and CDR2 YFSETQ.

The V gene is TRBV19, the J gene TRBJ1-6; tentatively, D is TRBD1 (5 bases). The CDR3 is made up of 17 amino acids. Germline V gives CDR1 LNHDA, CDR2 SQIVND (reference sequence). The V end was cut by 0 bases, the J end by 9 bases, with 18 bases between. The CDR3 sequence: CASSIDGAAGLGSPLHF. The CDR3 coding sequence is TGTGCCAGTAGTATAGATGGCGCGGCAGGGCTTGGTTCACCCCTCCACTTT.

This chain links TRBV6-5 with TRBJ1-2; D is possibly TRBD1 (5 bases). Germline CDR1 and CDR2: MNHEY and SVGAGI. The CDR3 has 14 residues. V gave up 0 bases and J gave up 5 bases, with 10 bases separating them. The CDR3 loop reads CASSYSGRQYGYTF. The CDR3 DNA reads as TGTGCCAGCAGTTACTCGGGGCGACAGTATGGCTACACCTTC.

The chain links TRBV28 to TRBJ2-1, with unresolved D. This CDR3 comprises 13 residues. Germline V gene lookup returns CDR1 MDHEN and CDR2 SYDVKM. V was trimmed by 2 bases and J by 9 bases, leaving 11 bases between them. This CDR3 is CASSLAAAFEQFF. The CDR3 DNA is TGTGCCAGCAGTTTAGCTGCAGCGTTTGAGCAGTTCTTC.

The CDR3 DNA is TGTGCCTGGAGGCGGGAAGAGACCCAGTACTTC. The encoded protein is CAWRREETQYF. The J gene is TRBJ2-5, the V gene TRBV30; D perhaps matches TRBD2 (5 bases). The V gene lost 3 bases and the J gene lost 3 bases, with 5 bases spanning the gap. CDR1 GTSNPN and CDR2 SVGIG come from the germline V gene (reference sequence). This CDR3 spans 11 amino acids.

The chain has TRBV19 and TRBJ2-1; possible D gene TRBD1, 6 bases. Germline V gene data show CDR1 as LNHDA and CDR2 as SQIVND (reference sequence). The CDR3 spans 14 residues. Trimming removed 6 bases from V and 4 bases from J, with 13 bases in between. CDR3 in amino acids: CASRGTPRYNEQFF. CDR3 nucleotide sequence: TGTGCCAGTAGGGGGACACCACGGTACAATGAGCAGTTCTTC.

Only one count was recorded for this clone. The V and J genes are TRBV6-6 and TRBJ2-5; 8 bases are shared with TRBD2. CDR1 and CDR2 (germline): MNHNY, SVGAGI (reference sequence). The CDR3 is 14 residues long. The ends lost 4 bases at V and 5 bases at J; junction bases unmatched: 6. CDR3 in amino acids: CASSSGGVGETQYF. The CDR3 DNA reads as TGTGCCAGCAGTTCGGGAGGGGTTGGCGAGACCCAGTACTTC.

A word on this clone: Different DNA sequences within this sample yield the same CDR3. The chain has TRBV6-5 and TRBJ2-2, with D tentatively TRBD1 (6 bases). This CDR3 spans 12 amino acids. CDR1 MNHEY and CDR2 SVGAGI come from the germline V gene. Deletions cut 5 bases from V and 5 bases from J, with 6 bases between. Written as DNA, the CDR3 is TGTGCCAGCAGTACAGGGACCGGGGAGCTGTTTTTT. This codes for CASSTGTGELFF.